The 9 T cell receptor beta chains in this list originate from one sample, sequenced in a study of a mutant IDH1 vaccine in newly diagnosed glioma. Time point indicated: week 47, end of study. The vaccine gave 300 ug of a 20-mer mutant IDH1 peptide subcutaneously per dose. Their specific antigens are unknown. Repertoires were generated with immunoSEQ multiplex PCR, while TCRdb's copy carries only in-frame clones and drops some. The sample has tens of thousands of clones; around four fifths are singletons. Specimen: PBMCs, collected from a glioma patient whose treatment included an IDH1 peptide vaccine. All receptors derive from a man aged 35 to 55 with glioma.

In its sample, this clone was seen a few times. This sequence joins TRBV4-3 and TRBJ1-1; D not certain. Trimming took 3 bases from V and 2 from J, leaving 4 bases between them. The V gene's germline CDR1 is LGHNA and CDR2 YSLEER. This CDR3 contains 12 residues. The CDR3 region has the DNA TGCGCCAGCAGCCACGAAAACACTGAAGCTTTCTTT. This translates into CASSHENTEAFF.

This rearrangement joins TRBV5-1 to TRBJ1-1; D remains ambiguous. Germline CDR1 SGHRS, CDR2 YFSETQ. The CDR3 is made up of 15 amino acids. V was shortened by 0 bases and J by 4 bases, with 13 bases between the two germline ends. In DNA, the CDR3 is TGCGCCAGCAGCTTGGAGGGCCCCAGGACCACTGAAGCTTTCTTT. Translation: CASSLEGPRTTEAFF.

The chain couples TRBV6-5 to TRBJ1-1; no definite D call. CDR1 and CDR2 (germline): MNHEY, SVGAGI. The CDR3 consists of 12 residues. Between the trimmed V and J ends, which lost 6 bases and 4 bases, there was a span of 9 bases. The chain's CDR3 is CASSRPGTEAFF. The CDR3 DNA follows: TGTGCCAGCAGCCGGCCCGGCACTGAAGCTTTCTTT.

The rearrangement links TRBV11-3 to TRBJ2-2; D perhaps matches TRBD1 (6 bases). V was clipped by 6 bases and J by 3 bases, with 14 bases between them. The V gene's germline CDR1 is SGHNT and CDR2 YENEEA. The length of the CDR3 is 15 residues. CDR3 loop: CASRPGQWDTGELFF. DNA of the CDR3: TGTGCCAGCAGACCGGGACAATGGGACACCGGGGAGCTGTTTTTT.

The chain's CDR3 is CASSSDGTSFDEQYF. The CDR3 coding sequence is TGTGCCAGCAGTTCAGATGGGACGTCGTTCGACGAGCAGTACTTC. V gene TRBV28 combines with J gene TRBJ2-7; perhaps D is TRBD1 or TRBD2 (5 bases each). The V and J ends lost 4 bases and 5 bases respectively, with 18 bases between them. Per germline, CDR1 MDHEN and CDR2 SYDVKM. This CDR3 spans 15 amino acids.

This clone was detected only a few times. The genes are TRBV2 and TRBJ2-7; tentative D call: TRBD1 (6 bases). CDR1 is SNHLY, CDR2 FYNNEI, per germline. The CDR3 runs to 17 residues. The V and J ends lost 7 bases and 0 bases respectively, with 22 bases between them. In DNA, the CDR3 is TGTGCCAGCACCCCGAGACTCAGGGGCGATTTCTCCTACGAGCAGTACTTC. This gives the protein CASTPRLRGDFSYEQYF.

V is TRBV6-5 and J is TRBJ1-2; D gene uncertain. V was shortened by 6 bases and J by 2 bases, with 4 bases between the two germline ends. The CDR3 has 11 amino acids. Germline V gives CDR1 MNHEY, CDR2 SVGAGI. The CDR3 spells CASSLNYGYTF. CDR3 sequence (DNA): TGTGCCAGCAGCCTCAACTATGGCTACACCTTC.

J is TRBJ1-2 and V is TRBV6-5; TRBD1 is a possible D gene (6 bases). Trimming took 6 bases from V and 4 from J, leaving 15 bases between them. Germline V gene data show CDR1 as MNHEY and CDR2 as SVGAGI. CDR3 size: 14 residues. Here the CDR3 reads CASSPNGGGYGYTF. The CDR3 coding sequence is TGTGCCAGCAGCCCAAACGGGGGCGGCTATGGCTACACCTTC.

V is TRBV19 and J is TRBJ2-4; weak D call: TRBD1 (5 bases). The V gene's germline CDR1 is LNHDA and CDR2 SQIVND (reference sequence). Deletions cut 10 bases from V and 8 bases from J, with 15 bases between. This CDR3 has 12 residues. The CDR3 DNA reads as TGTGCCACCTCCAAAGGCAGGGACATTCAGTACTTC. Amino acid sequence: CATSKGRDIQYF.